These T cell receptor beta chains were read from a single sample in a study of shared clonotypes between healthy human individuals. Only in-frame clones appear in the TCRdb table, and some are missing; sequencing was by immunoSEQ multiplex PCR. The sample lists roughly 1,800,000 clones, over 85% occurring once. Sequenced material: naive CD8+ T cells sorted from blood. The source of these receptors is a man between 18 and 35 years old in good health. The CDR3 runs from the conserved cysteine through the conserved F or W. The order of the fields is J gene, V gene, CDR3 protein.

j_call: TRBJ2-2; v_call: TRBV4-1; cdr3_aa: CASSPLGQGFGGELFF
j_call: TRBJ2-2; v_call: TRBV27; cdr3_aa: CASSSSETGELFF
j_call: TRBJ1-2; v_call: TRBV9; cdr3_aa: CASSAPRDGGHYGYTF
j_call: TRBJ2-1; v_call: TRBV28; cdr3_aa: CASSRSGGPAYNEQFF
j_call: TRBJ2-2; v_call: TRBV30; cdr3_aa: CAWSVSVAMTGELFF
j_call: TRBJ2-7; v_call: TRBV4-1; cdr3_aa: CASSQGAGGTYEQYF
j_call: TRBJ1-5; v_call: TRBV28; cdr3_aa: CASVLYRGWDQPQHF
j_call: TRBJ2-7; v_call: TRBV14; cdr3_aa: CASSHTSGFYEQYF
j_call: TRBJ2-7; v_call: TRBV4-2; cdr3_aa: CASSHSGGQYYEQYF
j_call: TRBJ2-2; v_call: TRBV13; cdr3_aa: CASSLGLTNLNTGELFF
j_call: TRBJ1-6; v_call: TRBV27; cdr3_aa: CASSLQGAPSPLHF
j_call: TRBJ2-7; v_call: TRBV4-1; cdr3_aa: CASSQLYEQYF
j_call: TRBJ1-2; v_call: TRBV6-6; cdr3_aa: CASSSDAGLLYGYTF